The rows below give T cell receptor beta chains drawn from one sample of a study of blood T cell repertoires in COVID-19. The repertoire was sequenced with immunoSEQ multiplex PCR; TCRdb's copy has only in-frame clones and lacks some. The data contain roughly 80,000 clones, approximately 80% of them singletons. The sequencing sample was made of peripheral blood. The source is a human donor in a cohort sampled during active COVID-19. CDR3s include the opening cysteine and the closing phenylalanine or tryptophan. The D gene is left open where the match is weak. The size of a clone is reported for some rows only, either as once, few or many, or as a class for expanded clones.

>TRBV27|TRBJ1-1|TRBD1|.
TGTGCCAGCAGTCCAGGGACAGGGGGGGGAGGCACTGAAGCTTTCTTT
CASSPGTGGGGTEAFF
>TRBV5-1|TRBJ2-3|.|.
TGCGCCAGCCGATATTCCGGGGTAACAGATACGCAGTATTTT
CASRYSGVTDTQYF
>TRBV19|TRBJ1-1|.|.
TGTGCCAGTAGTACCCTCAGGGAGGGGAACACTGAAGCTTTCTTT
CASSTLREGNTEAFF
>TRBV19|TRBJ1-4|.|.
TGTGCCAGTAGTGTGGGCCAGGCAACAACTAATGAAAAACTGTTTTTT
CASSVGQATTNEKLFF
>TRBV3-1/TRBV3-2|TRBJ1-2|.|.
TGTGCCAGCAGCCAAGCAGGGTACGGCTACACCTTC
CASSQAGYGYTF
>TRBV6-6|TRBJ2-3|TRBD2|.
TGTGCCAGCAGCCGTCCGACTAGCGGGGGGGCGGATACGCAGTATTTT
CASSRPTSGGADTQYF
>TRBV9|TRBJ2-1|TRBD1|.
TGTGCCAGCAGCGGGCAGGGGGCGGACAATGAGCAGTTCTTC
CASSGQGADNEQFF
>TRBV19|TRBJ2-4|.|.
TGTGCCAGTAGTTCCGTAACAGCTTCGGCCAAAAACATTCAGTACTTC
CASSSVTASAKNIQYF
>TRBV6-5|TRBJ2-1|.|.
TGTGCCAGCAGTTACTCAGGAAGCGCCAATGAGCAGTTCTTC
CASSYSGSANEQFF
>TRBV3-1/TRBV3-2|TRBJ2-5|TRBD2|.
TGTGCCAGCAGGGAGACTAGCGGGGGGTACCAAGAGACCCAGTACTTC
CASRETSGGYQETQYF
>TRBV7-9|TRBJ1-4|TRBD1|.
TGTGCCAGCAGCGCGACAGGGCGCGAAAAACTGTTTTTT
CASSATGREKLFF
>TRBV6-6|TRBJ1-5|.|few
TGTGCCAGCAGACAGACAGTCAATCAGCCCCAGCATTTT
CASRQTVNQPQHF
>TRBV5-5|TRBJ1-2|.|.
TGTGCCAGCAGCTTGGCTAACCCCAGGGGTGGAGGCTACACCTTC
CASSLANPRGGGYTF
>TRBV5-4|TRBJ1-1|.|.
TGTGCCAGCAGCTTGGCCCCAGGGGCGGAGGCTTTCTTT
CASSLAPGAEAFF
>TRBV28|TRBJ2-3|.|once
TGTGCCAGCAGTTTCCGGACAGAGATCACAGATACGCAGTATTTT
CASSFRTEITDTQYF
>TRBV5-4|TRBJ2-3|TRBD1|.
TGTGCCAGCAGTTTTTGGGACAGGGGGCCAGTGACAGATACGCAGTATTTT
CASSFWDRGPVTDTQYF
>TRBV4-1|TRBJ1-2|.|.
TGCGCCAGCAGCCAAGGACCCTGGAGAGGGTATGGCTACACCTTC
CASSQGPWRGYGYTF
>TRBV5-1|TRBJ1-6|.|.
TGCGCCAGCAGCCCAAGCGCGAACACCCTCTCGGGTTCACCCCTCCACTTT
CASSPSANTLSGSPLHF
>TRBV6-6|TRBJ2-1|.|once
TGTGCCAGCCGGATGAGGGCCCCCATCGATGAGCAGTTCTTC
CASRMRAPIDEQFF
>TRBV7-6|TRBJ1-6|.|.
TGTGCCAGCAGCTTAAAACGCCCGGGAAGTTCACCCCTCCACTTT
CASSLKRPGSSPLHF
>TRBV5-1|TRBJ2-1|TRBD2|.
TGCGCCAGCAGCTTCGGGGGGGCCCGCAATGAGCAGTTCTTC
CASSFGGARNEQFF
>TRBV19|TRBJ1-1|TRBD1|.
TGTGCCAGTAGTAAGGACAGGGTAACTGAAGCTTTCTTT
CASSKDRVTEAFF
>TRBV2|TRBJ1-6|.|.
TGTGCCAGCAGTCTAAGAGGGGGTAAAAATAATTCACCCCTCCACTTT
CASSLRGGKNNSPLHF
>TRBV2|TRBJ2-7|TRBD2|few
TGTGCCAGCAGTATAGCGGGGGGGTCCTACGAGCAGTACTTC
CASSIAGGSYEQYF
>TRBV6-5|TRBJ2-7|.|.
TGTGCCAGTCGGGGGGCGGGGTACGAGCAGTACTTC
CASRGAGYEQYF
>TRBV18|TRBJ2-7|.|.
TGTGCCAGCTCACTACCACAGGGGAGGGAGCAGTACTTC
CASSLPQGREQYF
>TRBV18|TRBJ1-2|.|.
TGTGCCAGCTCACCCCCGCCGACACAGTCTAACTATGGCTACACCTTC
CASSPPPTQSNYGYTF
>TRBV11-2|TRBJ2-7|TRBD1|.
TGTGCCAGCAGCCTCACACAGGGGGGTCCGACCTCCTACGAGCAGTACTTC
CASSLTQGGPTSYEQYF
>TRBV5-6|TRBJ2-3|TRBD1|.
TGTGCCAGCAGCATGACATTCCGGGACAGGGTCCCAGATACGCAGTATTTT
CASSMTFRDRVPDTQYF
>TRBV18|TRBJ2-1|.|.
TGTGCCAGCTCACCGCTCGGGGGGCCCGGGTTCTTC
CASSPLGGPGFF
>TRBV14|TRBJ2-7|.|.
TGTGCCAGCAGCCAAGACAGGGTGGTGAACGAGCAGTACTTC
CASSQDRVVNEQYF
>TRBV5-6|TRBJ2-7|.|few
TGTGCCAGCAGCTTACAAGGCAGGACCTACGAGCAGTACTTC
CASSLQGRTYEQYF
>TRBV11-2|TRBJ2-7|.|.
TGTGCCAGCAGCCCGGACGGGGGTTGGACCTACGAGCAGTACTTC
CASSPDGGWTYEQYF
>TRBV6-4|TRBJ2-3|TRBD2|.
TGTGCCAGCAGTGACTCTAGCGGGGGGCCAGATACGCAGTATTTT
CASSDSSGGPDTQYF
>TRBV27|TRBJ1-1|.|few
TGTGCCAGCAGTTTAAGGAGCGAGCTGAACACTGAAGCTTTCTTT
CASSLRSELNTEAFF
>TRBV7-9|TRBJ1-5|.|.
TGTGCCAGCAGCTCCACCTATAGCAATCAGCCCCAGCATTTT
CASSSTYSNQPQHF
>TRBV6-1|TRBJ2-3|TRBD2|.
TGTGCCAGCAGTGAGAGGGAGGGTGGGGGTCTCACAGATACGCAGTATTTT
CASSEREGGGLTDTQYF
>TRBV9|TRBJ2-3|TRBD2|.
TGTGCCAGCAGCGTAGAGGCTAGCGGGGCAGATACGCAGTATTTT
CASSVEASGADTQYF
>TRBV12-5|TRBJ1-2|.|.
TGTGCTAGTGGCCGACAGTTGGGCTACACCTTC
CASGRQLGYTF
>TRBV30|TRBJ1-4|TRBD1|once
TGTGCCTGGAGTGTACCAGGACAGGGCCGTGAAAAACTGTTTTTT
CAWSVPGQGREKLFF
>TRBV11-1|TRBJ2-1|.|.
TGTGCCAGCAGCCCCCTGGCGGCGGCGGGCAATGAGCAGTTCTTC
CASSPLAAAGNEQFF
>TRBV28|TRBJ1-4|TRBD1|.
TGTGCCAGCACCCCCGGTGGAGGGGGCGAAAAACTGTTTTTT
CASTPGGGGEKLFF
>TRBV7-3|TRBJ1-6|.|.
TGTGCCAGCAGCTTTAACTCCTATAATTCACCCCTCCACTTT
CASSFNSYNSPLHF
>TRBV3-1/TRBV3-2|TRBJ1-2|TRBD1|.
TGTGCCAGCAGCCCCGGGCCAGGGGGTGGCTACACCTTC
CASSPGPGGGYTF
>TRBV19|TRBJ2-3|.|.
TGTGCCAGTCGCGGGGATACGCAGTATTTT
CASRGDTQYF
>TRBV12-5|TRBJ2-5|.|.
TGTGCTAGTGGTACGGCCGGGATCCAAGAGACCCAGTACTTC
CASGTAGIQETQYF
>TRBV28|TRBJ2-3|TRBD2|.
TGTGCCAGCAGTTTTCAAAGCGGGGGGGGTACAGATACGCAGTATTTT
CASSFQSGGGTDTQYF
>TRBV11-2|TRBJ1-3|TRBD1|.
TGTGCCAGCAGCCGATGGACAGGGGGCATAGATGGAAACACCATATATTTT
CASSRWTGGIDGNTIYF
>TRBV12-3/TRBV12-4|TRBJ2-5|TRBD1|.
TGTGCCAGCAGTTTATTTGACAGGGCGGCTACGTACTTC
CASSLFDRAATYF
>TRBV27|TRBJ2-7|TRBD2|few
TGTGCCAGCAGTCCGCTCGGGGGGTCCTACGAGCAGTACTTC
CASSPLGGSYEQYF
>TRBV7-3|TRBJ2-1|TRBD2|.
TGTGCCAGCAGCCGGGGTAGCGGGTTTAGCTCCTACAATGAGCAGTTCTTC
CASSRGSGFSSYNEQFF
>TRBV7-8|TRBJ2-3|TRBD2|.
TGTGCCAGCAGCGTGGGACTAGCGGGCACAGATACGCAGTATTTT
CASSVGLAGTDTQYF